These 13 T cell receptor beta chains came from one sample sequenced in a study of cytomegalovirus exposure and HLA in healthy donors. 60 Vbeta and 13 Jbeta primers were used in PCR. Measured with immunoSEQ multiplex PCR; TCRdb has only the in-frame clones, and not every one. The table has 150,000 to 200,000 clones, around 77% seen once. The source material was PBMCs. The source is a man in his sixties in good health and CMV-seronegative.

This clone was detected only once. The gene calls are TRBV9 and TRBJ2-3, with 7 bases matching TRBD2. In germline, CDR1 is SGDLS, CDR2 YYNGEE. The J segment lost 2 bases and the V segment lost 5 bases, leaving 17 bases of the junction unmatched. The CDR3 consists of 18 residues. This CDR3 is CASRGTGGLPDDTDTQYF. CDR3 nucleotides: TGTGCCAGCAGAGGGACCGGGGGACTACCGGACGACACAGATACGCAGTATTTT.

CDR3: CASSEVVSGSTRRSEQFF. The CDR3 coding sequence is TGTGCCAGCAGTGAAGTTGTTAGCGGGAGTACGCGGAGGAGTGAGCAGTTCTTC. This chain connects TRBV6-1 to TRBJ2-1, with TRBD2 matching 9 bases. The CDR3 sequence is 18 residues long. J was trimmed by 9 bases and V by 1 base; bases with no gene match: 16. Germline V gives CDR1 MNHNS, CDR2 SASEGT.

The V and J genes are TRBV2 and TRBJ2-7; 8 bases are a match to TRBD2. CDR1 and CDR2 (germline): SNHLY, FYNNEI. The ends lost 6 bases at V and 4 bases at J; junction bases unmatched: 5. This CDR3 contains 13 residues. CDR3 nucleotides: TGTGCCAGCAGGGGAGCGGGGGTTTACGAGCAGTACTTC. Translation: CASRGAGVYEQYF.

The chain couples TRBV5-1 to TRBJ1-4; D is perhaps TRBD1 (5 bases). The length of the CDR3 is 21 residues. V lost 1 base and J 5 bases, leaving 30 bases between the germline ends. Germline V gene sequence: CDR1 SGHRS, CDR2 YFSETQ. The CDR3 region is CASSLWGGLGRSGLTNEKLFF. CDR3 nucleotides: TGCGCCAGCAGCTTGTGGGGGGGGTTAGGGCGATCGGGACTCACGAATGAAAAACTGTTTTTT.

The chain carries TRBV27 and TRBJ2-3; 7 nucleotides match TRBD2. Unmatched junction bases numbered 6, after V lost 3 bases and J lost 0 bases. CDR3 length equals 16 residues. Germline-derived CDR1 and CDR2 are MNHEY and SMNVEV (reference sequence). The CDR3, as DNA: TGTGCCAGCAGTTTCCGTGGACTAGATAGCACAGATACGCAGTATTTT. This sequence encodes CASSFRGLDSTDTQYF.

The V and J genes are TRBV5-5 and TRBJ1-5; TRBD1 is a possible D gene (6 bases). Deletions cut 0 bases from V and 2 bases from J, with 9 bases between. Germline V lookup: CDR1 SGHKS, CDR2 YYEKEE (reference sequence). The CDR3 totals 15 residues. The CDR3 reads CASSLGAGGNQPQHF. Written as DNA, the CDR3 is TGTGCCAGCAGCTTGGGGGCAGGGGGCAATCAGCCCCAGCATTTT.

The chain uses TRBV27 and TRBJ1-1, with a tentative D call TRBD1 (5 bases). CDR3 length: 14 amino acids. From germline, CDR1 is MNHEY and CDR2 SMNVEV (reference sequence). Trimming left V 3 bases short and J 4 bases short, with 12 bases between. DNA for the CDR3: TGTGCCAGCAGTTTCAGAAGACAGAGCACTGAAGCTTTCTTT. It yields the protein CASSFRRQSTEAFF.

This chain connects TRBV29-1 to TRBJ1-1; D perhaps matches TRBD1 (6 bases). Germline CDR1 reads SQVTM; CDR2 reads ANQGSEA. Between the trimmed V and J ends, which lost 6 bases and 7 bases, there was a span of 18 bases. The CDR3 runs 13 residues. In DNA form, the CDR3 reads TGCAGCGTGTCGTGGACAGCAACAAGTGAAGCTTTCTTT. Its translation is CSVSWTATSEAFF. Looking up the rest from reference TRBV29-1 and TRBJ1-1 gives the full variable domain: SAVISQKPSRDICQRGTSLTIQCQVDSQVTMMFWYRQQPGQSLTLIATANQGSEATYESGFVIDKFPISRPNLTFSTLTVSNMSPEDSSIYLCSVSWTATSEAFFGQGTRLTVV.

The chain joins TRBV30 to TRBJ2-2; D is perhaps TRBD2 (5 bases). This CDR3 is 14 amino acids long. From germline, CDR1 is GTSNPN and CDR2 SVGIG (reference sequence). Trimming pared 3 bases from V and 3 bases from J, leaving 11 bases between. CDR3 in DNA: TGTGCCTGGAGGGTGACTAAGTACACCGGGGAGCTGTTTTTT. This gives the protein CAWRVTKYTGELFF.

Only one count was recorded for this clone. The rearrangement uses TRBV5-1 and TRBJ2-1, with 7 bases lining up with TRBD1. The ends lost 4 bases at V and 6 bases at J; junction bases unmatched: 4. This CDR3 region has 13 residues. Germline V gene data show CDR1 as SGHRS and CDR2 as YFSETQ. This chain's CDR3 is CASSKTGFNEQFF. In DNA, the CDR3 is TGCGCCAGCAGCAAGACAGGGTTCAATGAGCAGTTCTTC.

The chain carries TRBV5-1 and TRBJ2-5, with 11 bases aligning to TRBD2. The J segment lost 1 base and the V segment lost 4 bases, leaving 3 bases of the junction unmatched. This CDR3 comprises 15 residues. CDR1 and CDR2 from the germline V gene are SGHRS and YFSETQ. The DNA of the CDR3 is TGCGCCAGCAGCCGCGGGACTAGCGGCCAAGAGACCCAGTACTTC. Protein: CASSRGTSGQETQYF.

In its sample, this clone was seen a few times. The chain joins TRBV2 to TRBJ2-7; D gene ambiguous. Germline loops: CDR1 SNHLY, CDR2 FYNNEI. V shed 2 bases and J shed 5 bases, with 7 bases lying between them. The CDR3 extends over 12 amino acids. CDR3 amino acids: CASSETVHEQYF. DNA for the CDR3: TGTGCCAGCAGTGAAACGGTCCACGAGCAGTACTTC.

V gene TRBV6-1 combines with J gene TRBJ2-7; 9 bases fit TRBD1. Germline trimming cut 6 bases from V and 2 bases from J; bases unmatched to any gene: 8. The CDR3 sequence is 15 residues long. The V gene's germline CDR1 is MNHNS and CDR2 SASEGT. Written as DNA, the CDR3 is TGTGCCAGCAGCTCCGCCGGGACAGGGACCTACGAGCAGTACTTC. This encodes CASSSAGTGTYEQYF.